The TCR beta chain described here comes from a study of blood T cell repertoires in COVID-19. As for the study in general: Nucleic acid was either cDNA or gDNA, and it came from T cells, B-cell-depleted T cells, or PBMCs.

Assay used: immunoSEQ multiplex PCR; TCRdb lists only in-frame clones, some missing. The data contain a few hundred thousand clones, about nine tenths of them singletons. Looked up from germline, CDR1 is SGHRS and CDR2 is YFSETQ. The CDR3 totals 15 residues. V lost 0 bases and J lost 2; bases outside the gene matches: 3. Donors were grouped by their self-reported clinical history. This TCR derives from a man aged 35-49 years who had recovered from COVID-19. Material for sequencing was PBMCs or T cells enriched from blood (not recorded which). V gene TRBV5-1 combines with J gene TRBJ2-3; TRBD2 matches 7 bases. The CDR3 loop is CASSLDLAVTDTQYF. CDR3 sequence (DNA): TGCGCCAGCAGCTTGGATCTAGCGGTCACAGATACGCAGTATTTT.